A selection of T cell receptor beta chains follows, all from one sample in a study of CD8 T cells in Susac syndrome. One entry per CDR3 protein results from TCRdb running MiXCR on the immunoSEQ multiplex PCR reads. This table holds roughly 200,000 distinct CDR3 sequences, more than 90% found once. Sequencing was performed on CD4+ T cells from PBMCs. All receptors come from a human donor with multiple sclerosis. The CDR3 runs from the conserved cysteine through the conserved F or W. The D gene is left open where the match is weak. Clone size is not always given. Where it is, it says once, few, many or a class for expanded clones.

V	size	J	D	CDR3	DNA
TRBV2	once	TRBJ2-5	TRBD2	CAGGDNQETQYF	TGTGCCGGGGGGGATAACCAAGAGACCCAGTACTTC
TRBV2	-	TRBJ2-7	-	CASSPTYEQYF	TGTGCCAGCAGTCCCACCTACGAGCAGTACTTC
TRBV29-1	-	TRBJ2-3	TRBD2	CSVEGGTSGGLGADTQYF	TGCAGCGTTGAAGGCGGGACTAGCGGGGGCCTCGGGGCAGATACGCAGTATTTT
TRBV5-4	-	TRBJ2-3	TRBD2	CASSLEGTSEGTQYF	TGTGCCAGCAGCTTGGAGGGGACTAGCGAGGGTACGCAGTATTTT
TRBV23-1	few	TRBJ2-7	-	CASRRTEGDEQYF	TGCGCCAGCCGCCGAACCGAGGGTGACGAGCAGTACTTC
TRBV6-6	-	TRBJ2-1	-	CASSEQGWRYNEQFF	TGTGCCAGCAGTGAACAGGGATGGAGGTACAATGAGCAGTTCTTC
TRBV6-1	-	TRBJ1-2	-	CASSSGTLIYYGYTF	TGTGCCAGCAGTTCCGGGACCCTTATCTATTATGGCTACACCTTC
TRBV30	-	TRBJ1-5	-	CAWSYFSNQPQHF	TGTGCCTGGAGTTACTTCAGCAATCAGCCCCAGCATTTT
TRBV4-3	-	TRBJ2-7	TRBD2	CASSQDRLLAGDDEQYF	TGCGCCAGCAGCCAAGACCGACTACTAGCGGGGGATGACGAGCAGTACTTC
TRBV28	few	TRBJ1-2	-	CASSSPVGGYTF	TGTGCCAGCAGTTCCCCCGTGGGAGGCTACACCTTC
TRBV6-5	-	TRBJ1-2	-	CASSYSGQGLDLGGYTF	TGTGCCAGCAGTTACTCGGGGCAGGGGCTGGACCTCGGAGGCTACACCTTC
TRBV28	-	TRBJ1-4	-	CASNRPLGAAIGSHLNEKLFF	TGTGCCAGCAACCGACCTTTGGGAGCTGCTATCGGATCCCATCTCAATGAAAAACTGTTTTTT
TRBV5-6	-	TRBJ2-3	TRBD1	CASSFRGPRTDTQYF	TGTGCCAGCAGCTTCAGGGGGCCACGCACAGATACGCAGTATTTT
TRBV30	once	TRBJ2-5	TRBD1	CAWSANRGQETQYF	TGTGCCTGGAGTGCCAACAGGGGCCAAGAGACCCAGTACTTC
TRBV20-1	-	TRBJ2-7	-	CSAGGTFPSSYEQYF	TGCAGTGCTGGAGGGACTTTCCCGAGCTCCTACGAGCAGTACTTC
TRBV29-1	-	TRBJ1-2	-	CSVEDLHSGLDYGYTF	TGCAGCGTTGAAGATCTTCATTCCGGGTTGGACTATGGCTACACCTTC
TRBV5-1	-	TRBJ2-5	TRBD2	CASSLGGNVQETQYF	TGCGCCAGCAGCCTCGGGGGGAACGTACAAGAGACCCAGTACTTC
TRBV2	-	TRBJ2-1	-	CASRLSNEQFF	TGTGCCAGCAGACTATCAAATGAGCAGTTCTTC
TRBV6-2/TRBV6-3	-	TRBJ2-7	-	CASRPSSSEQYF	TGTGCCAGCCGACCTTCGAGTTCCGAGCAGTACTTC
TRBV12-3/TRBV12-4	-	TRBJ2-5	-	CASRTGIQETQYF	TGTGCCAGCAGAACAGGGATACAAGAGACCCAGTACTTC